This record covers a single T cell receptor beta chain. Its cognate antigen is unknown. This sample is part of a study of cytomegalovirus exposure and HLA in healthy donors. The study's findings and limits: According to an earlier analysis, most TCR beta V segments yielded productive rearrangements about 87% or about 30% of the time. Common viral pathogens (according to a later analysis) appeared linked to several of the most significant clusters.

Primers for the PCR totalled 60 Vbeta and 13 Jbeta. Here immunoSEQ multiplex PCR was the method, and the copy in TCRdb shows in-frame clones only, minus some. This sample carries about 120,000 clones, roughly 80% of them seen once, and the ten largest clones take over 20%. The CDR3 loop spans 16 amino acids. Germline loops: CDR1 SGHTA, CDR2 FQGNSA. Between the trimmed V and J ends, which lost 1 base and 2 bases, there was a span of 15 bases. The sequencing input was PBMCs. The clonotype originates from a man under 40 in good health and CMV-seropositive. The rearrangement uses TRBV7-2 and TRBJ2-7; D remains unclear. The DNA of the CDR3 is TGTGCCAGCAGCTTAGGTGCAGTGAGGTTAACCTACGAGCAGTACTTC. Encoded protein: CASSLGAVRLTYEQYF.